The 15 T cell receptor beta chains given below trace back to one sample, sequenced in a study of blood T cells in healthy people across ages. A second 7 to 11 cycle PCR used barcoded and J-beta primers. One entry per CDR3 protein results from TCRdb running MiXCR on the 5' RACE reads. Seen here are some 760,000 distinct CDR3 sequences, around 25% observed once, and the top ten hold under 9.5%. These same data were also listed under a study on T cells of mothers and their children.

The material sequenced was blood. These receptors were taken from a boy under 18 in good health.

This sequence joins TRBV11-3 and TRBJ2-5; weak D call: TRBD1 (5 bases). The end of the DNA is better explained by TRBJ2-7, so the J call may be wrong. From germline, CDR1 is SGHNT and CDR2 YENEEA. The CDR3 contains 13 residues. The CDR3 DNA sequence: TGTGCCAGCAGCGTATCTGACAGTTACGAGCAGTACTTC. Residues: CASSVSDSYEQYF.

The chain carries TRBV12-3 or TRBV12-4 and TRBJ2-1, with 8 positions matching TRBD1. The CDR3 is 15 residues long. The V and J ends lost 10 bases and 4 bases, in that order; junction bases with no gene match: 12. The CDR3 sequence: CATSGWTGRYNEQFF. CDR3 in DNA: TGTGCCACGTCGGGCTGGACAGGGAGGTACAATGAGCAGTTCTTC.

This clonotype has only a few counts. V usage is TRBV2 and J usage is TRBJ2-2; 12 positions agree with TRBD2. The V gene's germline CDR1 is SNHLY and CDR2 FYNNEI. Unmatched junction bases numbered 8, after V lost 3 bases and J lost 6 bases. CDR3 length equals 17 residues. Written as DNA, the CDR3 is TGTGCCAGCAGTGATATTCTAGCGGGAGGGAAGGCCGGGGAGCTGTTTTTT. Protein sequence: CASSDILAGGKAGELFF.

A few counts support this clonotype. CDR3 sequence (DNA): TGTGCCAGCAGTTTAACTAGCGACTATGGTGAGCAGTTCTTC. As protein: CASSLTSDYGEQFF. J is TRBJ2-5 and V is TRBV28, with 7 bases identical to TRBD2. The J call may be in error: the DNA end matches TRBJ2-1 better. This CDR3 region has 14 residues. In germline, CDR1 is MDHEN, CDR2 SYDVKM.

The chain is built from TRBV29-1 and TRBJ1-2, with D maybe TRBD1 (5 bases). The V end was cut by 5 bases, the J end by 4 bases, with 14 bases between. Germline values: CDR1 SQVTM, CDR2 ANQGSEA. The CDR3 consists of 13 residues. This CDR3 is CSVSTAGVYGYTF. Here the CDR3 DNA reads TGCAGCGTTTCCACGGCGGGGGTCTATGGCTACACCTTC.

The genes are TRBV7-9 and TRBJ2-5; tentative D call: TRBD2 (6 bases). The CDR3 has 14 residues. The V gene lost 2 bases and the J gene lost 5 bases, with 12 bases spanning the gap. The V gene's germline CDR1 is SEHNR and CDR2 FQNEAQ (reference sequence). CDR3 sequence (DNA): TGTGCCAGCAGCTTATCGGCGGGGTCGGAGACCCAGTACTTC. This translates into CASSLSAGSETQYF. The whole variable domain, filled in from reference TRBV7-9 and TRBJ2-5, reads DTGVSQNPRHKITKRGQNVTFRCDPISEHNRLYWYRQTLGQGPEFLTYFQNEAQLEKSRLLSDRFSAERPKGSFSTLEIQRTEQGDSAMYLCASSLSAGSETQYFGPGTRLLVL.

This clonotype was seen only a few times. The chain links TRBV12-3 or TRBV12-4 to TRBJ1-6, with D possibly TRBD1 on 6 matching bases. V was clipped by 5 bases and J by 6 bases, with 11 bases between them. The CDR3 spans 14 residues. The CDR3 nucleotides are TGTGCCAGCAGTCAGACAGGTCTTAATTCACCCCTCCACTTT. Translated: CASSQTGLNSPLHF.

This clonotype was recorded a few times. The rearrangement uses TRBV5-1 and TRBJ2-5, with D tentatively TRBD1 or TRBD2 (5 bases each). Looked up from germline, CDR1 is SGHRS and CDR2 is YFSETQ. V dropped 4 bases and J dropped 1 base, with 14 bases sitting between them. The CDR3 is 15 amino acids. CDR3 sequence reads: CASSTNTGPQETQYF. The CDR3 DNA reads TGCGCCAGCAGCACTAATACGGGACCCCAAGAGACCCAGTACTTC.

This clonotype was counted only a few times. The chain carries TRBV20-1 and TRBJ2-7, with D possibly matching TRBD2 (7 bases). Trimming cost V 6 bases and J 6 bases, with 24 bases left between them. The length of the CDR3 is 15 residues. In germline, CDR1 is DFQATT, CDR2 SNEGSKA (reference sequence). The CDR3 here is CSADRGRGSTFEQYF. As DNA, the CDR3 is TGCAGTGCAGACCGGGGGAGGGGGTCCACCTTCGAGCAGTACTTC.

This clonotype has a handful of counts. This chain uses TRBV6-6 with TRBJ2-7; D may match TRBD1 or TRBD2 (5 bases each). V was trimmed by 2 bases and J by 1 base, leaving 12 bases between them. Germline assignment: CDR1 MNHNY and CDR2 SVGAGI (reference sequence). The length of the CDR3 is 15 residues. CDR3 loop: CASSYGAGPSYEQYF. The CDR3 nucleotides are TGTGCCAGCAGTTACGGGGCGGGCCCTTCCTACGAGCAGTACTTC.

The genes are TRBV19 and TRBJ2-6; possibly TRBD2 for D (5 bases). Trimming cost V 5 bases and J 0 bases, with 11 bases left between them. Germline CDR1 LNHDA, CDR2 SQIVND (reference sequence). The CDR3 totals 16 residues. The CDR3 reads CASSELGSSGANVLTF. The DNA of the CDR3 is TGTGCCAGTAGTGAACTAGGGAGCTCTGGGGCCAACGTCCTGACTTTC.

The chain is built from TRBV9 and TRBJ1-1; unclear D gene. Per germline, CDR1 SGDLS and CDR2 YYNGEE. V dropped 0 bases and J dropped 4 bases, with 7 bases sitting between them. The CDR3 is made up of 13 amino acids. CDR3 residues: CASSVVPGTEAFF. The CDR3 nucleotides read TGTGCCAGCAGCGTAGTCCCGGGCACTGAAGCTTTCTTT. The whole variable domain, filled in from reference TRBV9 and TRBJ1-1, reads DSGVTQTPKHLITATGQRVTLRCSPRSGDLSVYWYQQSLDQGLQFLIQYYNGEERAKGNILERFSAQQFPDLHSELNLSSLELGDSALYFCASSVVPGTEAFFGQGTRLTVV.

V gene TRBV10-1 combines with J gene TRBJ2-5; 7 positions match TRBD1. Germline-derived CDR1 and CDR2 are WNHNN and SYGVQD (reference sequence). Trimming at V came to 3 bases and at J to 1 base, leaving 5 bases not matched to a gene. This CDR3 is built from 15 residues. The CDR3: CASSESGTAQETQYF. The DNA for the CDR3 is TGCGCCAGCAGTGAATCCGGGACAGCCCAAGAGACCCAGTACTTC.

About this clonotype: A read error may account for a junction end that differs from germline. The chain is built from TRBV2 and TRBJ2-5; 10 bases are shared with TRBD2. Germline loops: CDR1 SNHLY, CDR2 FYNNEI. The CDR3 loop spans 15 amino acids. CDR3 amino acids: CASSLAGAVQEAQYF. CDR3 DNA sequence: TGTGCCAGCAGTCTAGCGGGGGCCGTACAAGAGGCCCAGTACTTC. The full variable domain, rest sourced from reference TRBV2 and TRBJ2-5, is EPEVTQTPSHQVTQMGQEVILRCVPISNHLYFYWYRQILGQKVEFLVSFYNNEISEKSEIFDDQFSVERPDGSNFTLKIRSTKLEDSAMYFCASSLAGAVQEAQYFGPGTRLLVL.

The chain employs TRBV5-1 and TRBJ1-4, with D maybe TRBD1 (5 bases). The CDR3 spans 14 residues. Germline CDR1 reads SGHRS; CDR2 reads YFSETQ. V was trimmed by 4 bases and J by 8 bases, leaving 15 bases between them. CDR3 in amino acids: CASSDSAYSEKLFF. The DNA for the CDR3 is TGCGCCAGCAGCGACAGCGCCTATTCCGAAAAACTGTTTTTT. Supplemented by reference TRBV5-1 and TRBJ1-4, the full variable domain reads KAGVTQTPRYLIKTRGQQVTLSCSPISGHRSVSWYQQTPGQGLQFLFEYFSETQRNKGNFPGRFSGRQFSNSRSEMNVSTLELGDSALYLCASSDSAYSEKLFFGSGTQLSVL.